This entry describes one T cell receptor beta chain. The antigen remains undetermined. This sample is drawn from a study of T cells expressing NK-cell markers. For the study at large: It was from sorted CD3+CD56+NKG2C+, CD3+CD56+NKG2C- and CD3+CD56-NKG2C+ T cells that TCR beta repertoires came. Most of the eight sequenced donors tested HCMV-seropositive; one tested seronegative. Study-wide results and limits: In 5 or 6 donors, dominant CD3+CD56+NKG2C+ clonotypes ranked among the top 10 CD8+ clonotypes.

This CDR3 region has 15 residues. CDR1 is LNHDA and CDR2 is SQIVND in the germline V gene (reference sequence). From the 5' RACE reads, TCRdb lists one entry per CDR3 protein and no DNA. The sample includes a few hundred thousand distinct CDR3 sequences. The TCR comes from a man between 18 and 69 years old in good health. Sequenced material: blood T cells: a sorted CD56 or NKG2C T cell subset, CD4+ or CD8+ T cells, or bulk PBMC T cells (not recorded which). This rearrangement joins TRBV19 to TRBJ1-2; TCRdb picks TRBD1, but there is no DNA to check that call. CDR3 residues: CASSIETAKIYGYTF.